Listed below are T cell receptor beta chains from one sample, sequenced in a study of blood T cell repertoires in COVID-19. Sequenced by immunoSEQ multiplex PCR; TCRdb stores in-frame clones only, minus some. The repertoire holds over 35,000 clones, with about 83% as singletons. The specimen sequenced was peripheral blood. The source is a man in his sixties with active COVID-19. Each CDR3 is given without its conserved first and last residue. Size tells how often a clone was seen (once, few, many) or the class of an expanded clone, and some rows leave it out.

-	TRBV11-2	TRBJ2-3	ASSLGTRGNTQY
-	TRBV7-2	TRBJ2-7	ASSTSRPYEQY
-	TRBV5-4	TRBJ2-7	ASSSWGITDEQY
-	TRBV4-3	TRBJ1-1	ASSQENGLLGDSNTEAF
-	TRBV6-5	TRBJ2-1	ASSLIRGEQF
-	TRBV30	TRBJ2-1	AWSADLDPGYNEQF
-	TRBV7-9	TRBJ2-3	ASSLGTGEDTQY
few	TRBV28	TRBJ1-5	ASSAADRIQPQH
-	TRBV5-1	TRBJ2-7	ASSSTSSGSYEQY
-	TRBV19	TRBJ2-5	ASSSHRGETQY
-	TRBV6-6	TRBJ2-4	ASSGSGGGLSIQY
-	TRBV7-9	TRBJ1-3	ASSWGQGSGNTIY
-	TRBV5-1	TRBJ2-7	ASGVAGGGEQY
-	TRBV5-1	TRBJ1-3	ASSLPRQDGNTIY
-	TRBV30	TRBJ1-2	AYNNYLDREIGNYGYT
-	TRBV10-2	TRBJ2-7	ASSRLAGATYEQY
-	TRBV29-1	TRBJ2-1	SVAASGGTLQSYEQF
-	TRBV10-1	TRBJ2-4	ASSVTTDLLAKNIQY
-	TRBV29-1	TRBJ2-1	SVGGLAGEGSYNEQF
few	TRBV15	TRBJ1-1	ATSGGDRDGTEAF
few	TRBV6-1	TRBJ2-6	ASSEQGAGANVLT
-	TRBV12-2	TRBJ2-1	ASRLGYRDRSAGEQF
-	TRBV28	TRBJ1-1	ASSSGTAGMNTEAF
-	TRBV12-2	TRBJ2-1	ASRSCGGKPGLAGTEQF
-	TRBV7-2	TRBJ2-5	ATNPGSGTETQY